Listed here are 5 T cell receptor beta chains from one sample, sequenced in a study of T cell clonality in common variable immunodeficiency. Clones were sequenced by immunoSEQ multiplex PCR, and TCRdb holds only the in-frame ones, with some missing. The sample is made up of some 32,000 clones, none counted only once. Sample: peripheral blood mononuclear cells. The receptor set was obtained from a person aged 18-70 years in good health.

There are many counts of this clone. The read falls 3 residues short of the CDR3 end, and the missing part is taken from the germline J gene. This rearrangement joins TRBV7-9 to TRBJ2-1; 8 bases line up with TRBD1. Germline V gene lookup returns CDR1 SEHNR and CDR2 FQNEAQ (reference sequence). The length of the CDR3 is 15 residues. The junction had 3 bases not matched to a gene; V was cut back by 5 bases and J by 0 bases. The DNA read from the CDR3 is TGTGCCAGCAGCCTACAGGGGGGCTCCTACAATGAG. It specifies CASSLQGGSYNE. The whole CDR3 region reads CASSLQGGSYNEQFF.

This clone was seen ten or more times. Coverage ceases 3 residues before the CDR3 finishes, and the germline J gene fills in the end. The chain has TRBV7-6 and TRBJ2-3, with 11 bases identical to TRBD2. Germline V gene data show CDR1 as SGHVS and CDR2 as FNYEAQ. V shed 1 base and J 4 bases; nucleotides not matched to a gene: 10. This CDR3 has 18 residues. CDR3 DNA, as far as it was read: TGTGCCAGCAGCTTAGGAGTTGGTAGCGGGAGGGTTCCAGATACG. Translated: CASSLGVGSGRVPDT. The entire CDR3 reads CASSLGVGSGRVPDTQYF.

This clone has a count of ten or more. The read gets to within 3 residues of the CDR3 end, and the germline J gene fills in the rest. The V call is TRBV2, the J call TRBJ2-7, with TRBD2 identical over 9 bases. This CDR3 is 15 amino acids long. The V and J ends lost 7 bases and 5 bases, in that order; junction bases with no gene match: 12. Germline CDR1 SNHLY, CDR2 FYNNEI. The CDR3 bases that were read are TGTGCCAGCACCTTCGAGACTAGCGGCCCTAACGAG. It yields the protein CASTFETSGPNE. Given in full, the CDR3 is CASTFETSGPNEQYF.

The table lists this clone with a few counts. Mismatch with germline at one junction end may stem from a read error. The CDR3 extends 3 residues past the end of the read, so its final part is completed from the germline J gene. At the DNA level, this CDR3 is encoded by other sequences in the same sample as well. J is TRBJ1-2 and V is TRBV19; perhaps TRBD1 as D (6 bases). In germline, CDR1 is LNHDA, CDR2 SQIVND (reference sequence). CDR3 length: 13 amino acids. The CDR3 DNA, read in part, is TGTGCCAGCGACCCCAGGGGCAGCTATGGA. This gives the protein CASDPRGSYG. The whole CDR3 sequence reads CASDPRGSYGYTF.

This clone was recorded many times. The read is 3 residues too short to cover the CDR3 end, so that end is filled in from the germline J gene. The gene calls are TRBV30 and TRBJ1-2, with a possible D match to TRBD1 (5 bases). Germline V gene data show CDR1 as GTSNPN and CDR2 as SVGIG (reference sequence). The CDR3 covers 16 residues. V was shortened by 0 bases and J by 1 base, with 15 bases between the two germline ends. The sequenced part of the CDR3 DNA is TGTGCCTGGAGTGTAAAACAGGCCTCAGTTAACTATGGC. Translating gives CAWSVKQASVNYG. The whole CDR3 region reads CAWSVKQASVNYGYTF.